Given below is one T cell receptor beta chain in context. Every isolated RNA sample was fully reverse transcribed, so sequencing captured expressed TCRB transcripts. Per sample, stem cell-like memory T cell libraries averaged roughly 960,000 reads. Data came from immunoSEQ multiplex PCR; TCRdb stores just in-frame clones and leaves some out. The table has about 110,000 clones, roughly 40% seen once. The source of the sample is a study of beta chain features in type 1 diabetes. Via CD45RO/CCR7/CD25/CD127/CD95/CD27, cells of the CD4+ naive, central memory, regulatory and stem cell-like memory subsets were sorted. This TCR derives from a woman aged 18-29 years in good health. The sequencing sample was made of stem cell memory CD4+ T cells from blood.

DNA of the CDR3: TGTGCCAGCAGTTCCCACACAGGGTCAGAGACCCAGTACTTC. This encodes CASSSHTGSETQYF. The chain links TRBV28 to TRBJ2-5; D possibly corresponds to TRBD1 (6 bases). The CDR3 runs to 14 residues. V lost 4 bases, J lost 4 bases, and 13 bases lay in between. The germline CDR1 and CDR2 sequences are MDHEN and SYDVKM.